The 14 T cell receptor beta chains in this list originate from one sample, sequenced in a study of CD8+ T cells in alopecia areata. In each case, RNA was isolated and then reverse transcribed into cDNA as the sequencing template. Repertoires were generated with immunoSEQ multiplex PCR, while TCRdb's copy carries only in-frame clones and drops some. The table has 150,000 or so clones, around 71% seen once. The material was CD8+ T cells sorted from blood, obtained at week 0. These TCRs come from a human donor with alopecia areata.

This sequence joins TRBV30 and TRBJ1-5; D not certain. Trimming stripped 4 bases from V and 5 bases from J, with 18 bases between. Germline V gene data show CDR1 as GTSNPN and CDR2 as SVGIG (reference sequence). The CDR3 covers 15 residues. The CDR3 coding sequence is TGTGCCTGGACCCCCATAGGGTATATCGATCAGCCCCAGCATTTT. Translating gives CAWTPIGYIDQPQHF.

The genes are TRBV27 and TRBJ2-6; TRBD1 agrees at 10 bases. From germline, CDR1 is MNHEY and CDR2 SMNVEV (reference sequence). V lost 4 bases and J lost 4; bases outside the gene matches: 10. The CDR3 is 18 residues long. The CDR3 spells CASSSIRQGARGANVLTF. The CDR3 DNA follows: TGTGCCAGCAGTTCGATAAGACAGGGGGCGCGGGGGGCCAACGTCCTGACTTTC.

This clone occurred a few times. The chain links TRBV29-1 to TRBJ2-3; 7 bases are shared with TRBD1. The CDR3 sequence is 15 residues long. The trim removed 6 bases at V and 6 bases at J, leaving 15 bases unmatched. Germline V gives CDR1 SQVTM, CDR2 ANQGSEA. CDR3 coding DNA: TGCAGCGTCGAACGTGGGACAGCCAATTTGGATACGCAGTATTTT. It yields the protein CSVERGTANLDTQYF.

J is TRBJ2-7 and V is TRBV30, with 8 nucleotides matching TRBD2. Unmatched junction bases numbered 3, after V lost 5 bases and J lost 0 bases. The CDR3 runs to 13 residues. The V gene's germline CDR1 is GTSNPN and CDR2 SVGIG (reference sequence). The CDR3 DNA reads TGTGCCTGGGCGGGGGGAATCTCCTACGAGCAGTACTTC. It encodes CAWAGGISYEQYF.

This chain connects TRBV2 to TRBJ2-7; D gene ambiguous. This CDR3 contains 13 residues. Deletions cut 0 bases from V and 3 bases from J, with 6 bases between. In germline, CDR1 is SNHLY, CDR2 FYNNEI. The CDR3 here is CASSEALGYEQYF. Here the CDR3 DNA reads TGTGCCAGCAGTGAAGCGCTAGGCTACGAGCAGTACTTC.

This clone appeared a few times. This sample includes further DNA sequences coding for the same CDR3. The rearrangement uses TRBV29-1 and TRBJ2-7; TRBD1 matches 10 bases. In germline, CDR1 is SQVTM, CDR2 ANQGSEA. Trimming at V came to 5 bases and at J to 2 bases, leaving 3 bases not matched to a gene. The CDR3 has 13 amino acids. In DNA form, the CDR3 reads TGCAGCGTTCCTGGACAGGGGGCCTACGAGCAGTACTTC. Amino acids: CSVPGQGAYEQYF.

Written as DNA, the CDR3 is TGTGCCAGCAGCGTATCCCGGGGGGGAACAGATACGCAGTATTTT. Its translation is CASSVSRGGTDTQYF. The gene calls are TRBV9 and TRBJ2-3, with 8 bases aligning to TRBD2. Germline trimming cut 1 base from V and 3 bases from J; bases unmatched to any gene: 4. This CDR3 has 15 amino acids. The germline V gene encodes CDR1 SGDLS and CDR2 YYNGEE.

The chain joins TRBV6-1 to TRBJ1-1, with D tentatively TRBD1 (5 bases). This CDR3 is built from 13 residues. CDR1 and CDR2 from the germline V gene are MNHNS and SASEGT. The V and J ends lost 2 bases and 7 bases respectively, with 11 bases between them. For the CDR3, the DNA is TGTGCCAGCAGTGAAATGGGGGTAGGTGAAGCTTTCTTT. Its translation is CASSEMGVGEAFF.

In DNA, the CDR3 is TGTGCCAGACGACGGGAGAACACTGAAGCTTTCTTT. Encoded protein: CARRRENTEAFF. V usage is TRBV2 and J usage is TRBJ1-1; no clear D. The germline gives CDR1 SNHLY, CDR2 FYNNEI. The CDR3 is made up of 12 amino acids. The V end was cut by 9 bases, the J end by 1 base, with 9 bases between.

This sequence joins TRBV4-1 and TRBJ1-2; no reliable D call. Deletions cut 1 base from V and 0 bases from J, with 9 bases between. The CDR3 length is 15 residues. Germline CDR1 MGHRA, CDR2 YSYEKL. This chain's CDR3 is CASSQGGTSNYGYTF. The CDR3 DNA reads TGCGCCAGCAGCCAAGGGGGAACCTCTAACTATGGCTACACCTTC.

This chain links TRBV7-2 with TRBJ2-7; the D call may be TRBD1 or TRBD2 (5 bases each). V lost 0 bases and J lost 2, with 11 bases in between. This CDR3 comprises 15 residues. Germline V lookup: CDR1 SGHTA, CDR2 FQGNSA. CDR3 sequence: CASSLAGGSTYEQYF. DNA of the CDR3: TGTGCCAGCAGCTTAGCTGGGGGTAGCACCTACGAGCAGTACTTC.

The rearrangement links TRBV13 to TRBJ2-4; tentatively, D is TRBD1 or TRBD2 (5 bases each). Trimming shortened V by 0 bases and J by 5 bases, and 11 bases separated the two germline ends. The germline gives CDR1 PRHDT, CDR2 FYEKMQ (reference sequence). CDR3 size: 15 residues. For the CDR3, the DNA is TGTGCCAGCAGCTTAGGGGCAGGGACCCAAAACATTCAGTACTTC. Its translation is CASSLGAGTQNIQYF.

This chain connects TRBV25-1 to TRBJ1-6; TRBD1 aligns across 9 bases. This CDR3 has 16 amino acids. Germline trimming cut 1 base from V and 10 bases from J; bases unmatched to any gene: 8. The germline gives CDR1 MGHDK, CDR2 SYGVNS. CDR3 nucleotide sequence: TGTGCCAGCAGTGAATTTATCGGGACAGGGAACTCACCCCTCCACTTT. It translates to CASSEFIGTGNSPLHF. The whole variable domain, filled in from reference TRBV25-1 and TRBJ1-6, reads EADIYQTPRYLVIGTGKKITLECSQTMGHDKMYWYQQDPGMELHLIHYSYGVNSTEKGDLSSESTVSRIRTEHFPLTLESARPSHTSQYLCASSEFIGTGNSPLHFGNGTRLTVT.

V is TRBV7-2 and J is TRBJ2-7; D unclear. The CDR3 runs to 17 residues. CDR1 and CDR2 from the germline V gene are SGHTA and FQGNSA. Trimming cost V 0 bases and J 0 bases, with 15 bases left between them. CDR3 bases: TGTGCCAGCAGCTTAGCGCCCGCCGGCAGCTCCTCCTACGAGCAGTACTTC. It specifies CASSLAPAGSSSYEQYF. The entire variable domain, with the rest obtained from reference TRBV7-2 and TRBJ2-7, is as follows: GAGVSQSPSNKVTEKGKDVELRCDPISGHTALYWYRQSLGQGLEFLIYFQGNSAPDKSGLPSDRFSAERTGGSVSTLTIQRTQQEDSAVYLCASSLAPAGSSSYEQYFGPGTRLTVT.